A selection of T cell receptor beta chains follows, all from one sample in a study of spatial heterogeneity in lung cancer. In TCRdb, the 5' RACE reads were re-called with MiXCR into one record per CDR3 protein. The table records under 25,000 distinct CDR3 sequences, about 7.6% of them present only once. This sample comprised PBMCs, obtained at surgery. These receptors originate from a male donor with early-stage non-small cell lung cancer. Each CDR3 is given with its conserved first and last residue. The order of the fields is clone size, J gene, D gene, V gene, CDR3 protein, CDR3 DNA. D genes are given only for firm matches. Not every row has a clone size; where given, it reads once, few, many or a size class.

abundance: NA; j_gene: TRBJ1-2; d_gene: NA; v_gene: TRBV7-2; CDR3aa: CASSPINDGYYGYTF; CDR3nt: TGTGCCAGCAGCCCGATTAACGACGGATACTATGGCTACACCTTC
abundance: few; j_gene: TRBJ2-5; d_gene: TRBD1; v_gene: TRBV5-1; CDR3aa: CASSPDRVQETQYF; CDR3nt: TGCGCCAGCAGCCCGGACAGGGTCCAAGAGACCCAGTACTTC
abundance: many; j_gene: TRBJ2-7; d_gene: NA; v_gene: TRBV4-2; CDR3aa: CASSQGEDYEQYF; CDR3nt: TGTGCCAGCAGCCAAGGGGAAGACTACGAGCAGTACTTC
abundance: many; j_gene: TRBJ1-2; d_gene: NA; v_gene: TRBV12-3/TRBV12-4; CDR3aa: CASSFAATVYGYTF; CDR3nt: TGTGCCAGCAGTTTCGCTGCCACCGTCTATGGCTACACCTTC
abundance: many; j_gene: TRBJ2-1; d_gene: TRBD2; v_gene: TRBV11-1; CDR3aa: CASSPGRFGTSGRSYNEQFF; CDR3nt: TGTGCCAGCAGCCCAGGACGATTTGGGACTAGCGGGAGATCATACAATGAGCAGTTCTTC
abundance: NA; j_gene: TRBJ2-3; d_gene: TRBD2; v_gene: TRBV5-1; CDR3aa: CASSPGRAGADTQYF; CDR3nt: TGCGCCAGCAGCCCGGGGAGGGCGGGAGCAGATACGCAGTATTTT
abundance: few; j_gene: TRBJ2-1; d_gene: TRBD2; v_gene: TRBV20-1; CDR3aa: CSARTRLAGRSLYNEQFF; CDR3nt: TGCAGTGCTAGGACTCGGCTAGCGGGAAGATCTCTCTACAATGAGCAGTTCTTC
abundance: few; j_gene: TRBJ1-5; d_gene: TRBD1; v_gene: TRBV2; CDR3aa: CASAAGTDSNQPQHF; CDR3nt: TGTGCCAGCGCCGCCGGGACAGATAGCAATCAGCCCCAGCATTTT
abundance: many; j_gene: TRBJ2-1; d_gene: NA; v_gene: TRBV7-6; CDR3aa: CASSLGGGLEQFF; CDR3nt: TGTGCCAGCAGCTTAGGGGGGGGCCTTGAGCAGTTCTTC
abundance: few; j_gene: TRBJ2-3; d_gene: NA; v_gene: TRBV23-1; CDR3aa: CASSPVTWGGHNTQYF; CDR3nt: TGCGCCAGCAGTCCTGTTACCTGGGGGGGACACAATACGCAGTATTTT
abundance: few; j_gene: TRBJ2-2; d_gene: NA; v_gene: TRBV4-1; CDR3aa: CASGTYTGELFF; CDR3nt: TGCGCCAGCGGCACATACACCGGGGAGCTGTTTTTT
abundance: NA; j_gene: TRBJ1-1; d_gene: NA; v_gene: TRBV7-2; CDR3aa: CASSLSRATEAFF; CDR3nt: TGTGCCAGCAGCCTCAGCAGGGCCACTGAAGCTTTCTTT
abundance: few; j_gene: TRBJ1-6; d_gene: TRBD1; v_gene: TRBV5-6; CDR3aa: CASSSPGQGNSPLHF; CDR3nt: TGTGCCAGCAGCTCACCGGGACAGGGTAATTCACCCCTCCACTTT
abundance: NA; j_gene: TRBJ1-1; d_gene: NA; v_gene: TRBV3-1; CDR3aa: CASSPHRLNTEAFF; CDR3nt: TGTGCCAGCAGTCCCCATAGACTGAACACTGAAGCTTTCTTT
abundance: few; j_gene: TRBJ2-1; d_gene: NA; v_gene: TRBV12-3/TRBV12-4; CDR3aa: CASSSTGAHNEQFF; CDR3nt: TGTGCCAGCAGTTCGACCGGAGCGCACAATGAGCAGTTCTTC
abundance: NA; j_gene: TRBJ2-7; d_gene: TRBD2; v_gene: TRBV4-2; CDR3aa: CASSQAKTSGSSEQYF; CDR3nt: TGTGCCAGCAGCCAAGCTAAGACTAGCGGGAGTTCCGAGCAGTACTTC
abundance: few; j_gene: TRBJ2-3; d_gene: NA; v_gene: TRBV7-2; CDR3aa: CASSLGGSPTQYF; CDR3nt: TGTGCCAGCAGCTTAGGAGGGAGCCCAACGCAGTATTTT
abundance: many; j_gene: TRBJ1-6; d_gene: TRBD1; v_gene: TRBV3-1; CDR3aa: CASSDRGRSPLHF; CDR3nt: TGTGCCAGCAGCGACAGGGGTCGGTCACCCCTCCACTTT
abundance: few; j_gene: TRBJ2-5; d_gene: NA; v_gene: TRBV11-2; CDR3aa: CASSLVEATQYF; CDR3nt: TGTGCCAGCAGCTTAGTGGAAGCGACCCAGTACTTC
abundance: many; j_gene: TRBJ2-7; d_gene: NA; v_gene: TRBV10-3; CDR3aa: CAISESSKGEQYF; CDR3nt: TGTGCCATCAGTGAGTCGTCGAAGGGGGAGCAGTACTTC
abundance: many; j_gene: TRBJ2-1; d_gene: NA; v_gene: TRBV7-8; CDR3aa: CASSLPRRLKPYNEQFF; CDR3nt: TGTGCCAGCAGCTTACCTAGGAGGCTGAAGCCCTACAATGAGCAGTTCTTC
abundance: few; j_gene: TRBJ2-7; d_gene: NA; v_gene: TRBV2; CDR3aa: CASNRADYYEQYF; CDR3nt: TGTGCCAGCAATAGGGCAGACTACTACGAGCAGTACTTC
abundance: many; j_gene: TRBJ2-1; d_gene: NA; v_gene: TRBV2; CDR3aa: CASSVRQDNEQFF; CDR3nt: TGTGCCAGCAGTGTGCGACAGGACAATGAGCAGTTCTTC
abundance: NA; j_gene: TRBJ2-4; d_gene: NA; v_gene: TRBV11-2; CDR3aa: CASSLEAGLAQYF; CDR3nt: TGTGCCAGCAGCTTAGAGGCCGGGCTAGCGCAGTACTTC
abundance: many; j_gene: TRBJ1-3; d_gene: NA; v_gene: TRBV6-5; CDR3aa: CASSYGLNSGNTIYF; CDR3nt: TGTGCCAGCAGTTACGGGCTGAACTCTGGAAACACCATATATTTT
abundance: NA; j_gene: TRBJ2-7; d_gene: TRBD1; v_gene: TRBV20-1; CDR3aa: CSARDWDRGISYEQYF; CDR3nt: TGCAGTGCTAGAGACTGGGACAGGGGGATTTCCTACGAGCAGTACTTC